The T cell receptor beta chain under discussion was sequenced for a study of beta chain features in type 1 diabetes. Study summary: Patients and healthy donors were similar in age, gender and cell yields. There were about 110,000,000 sorted cells examined across all samples.

The table lists this clone with a few counts. V dropped 5 bases and J dropped 2; count of bases not matched to a gene: 12. CDR3 length: 17 amino acids. Germline V lookup: CDR1 SGHVS, CDR2 FNYEAQ. All of the isolated RNA was reverse transcribed, so expressed TCRB transcripts were sequenced. The repertoire was sequenced with immunoSEQ multiplex PCR; TCRdb's copy has only in-frame clones and lacks some. The sample lists roughly 130,000 clones, 9.2% occurring once. Sequencing input: central memory CD4+ T cells from blood. This clonotype originated in a man between 18 and 35 years old in good health. V and J are TRBV7-6 and TRBJ2-1, with TRBD2 matching over 7 bases. Here the CDR3 reads CASSPHPGGNPYNEQFF. The CDR3 DNA follows: TGTGCCAGCAGCCCACATCCCGGGGGGAACCCCTACAATGAGCAGTTCTTC.